This TCR beta chain was identified in a study of cytomegalovirus exposure and HLA in healthy donors. General study points: Whilst most TCR sequences proved rare, a subset of public TCRs occurred across many donors. The classifier reportedly diagnosed cytomegalovirus status with high specificity and sensitivity. Researchers reported in a later analysis that a missense DCLRE1C variant was tied to TCR beta V- and J-gene trimming.

Unmatched junction bases numbered 9, after V lost 4 bases and J lost 2 bases. The germline gives CDR1 SGHRS, CDR2 YFSETQ. This CDR3 comprises 16 residues. This clone was seen more than once but under ten times. Its antigen is currently unknown. PCR employed 60 Vbeta and 13 Jbeta primers. Using immunoSEQ multiplex PCR, the repertoire was profiled, and TCRdb retains in-frame clones only, with some absent. The data hold fewer than 150,000 clones, with around 79% observed a single time. Sequencing used PBMCs. The TCR was taken from a man in his forties or fifties in good health and CMV-seropositive. The V gene is TRBV5-1, the J gene TRBJ2-1, with 7 bases aligning to TRBD2. CDR3 coding DNA: TGCGCCAGCAGCCCCGAGGCGGGGGTTACCTACAATGAGCAGTTCTTC. It encodes CASSPEAGVTYNEQFF.